A single sample gave rise to the 12 T cell receptor beta chains below, sequenced in a study of T cells in Graves' hyperthyroidism and ophthalmopathy. RNA transcripts were the template for amplifying TCR beta CDR3 regions. Primed by the HTBI set, a first-round RT-PCR was run on the TCR CDR3. TCRdb independently ran MiXCR on the multiplex PCR reads; one entry per CDR3 protein. Among roughly 400,000 distinct CDR3 sequences listed, roughly 25% were seen once. Sequenced material: blood. The receptors stem from a man aged 50 to 60 with Graves' hyperthyroidism.

The rearrangement links TRBV12-3 or TRBV12-4 to TRBJ1-2; TRBD1 aligns across 10 bases. This CDR3 is built from 15 residues. V trimming: 5 bases; J trimming: 5 bases; junction bases outside the gene matches: 8. The CDR3 nucleotides read TGTGCCAGCAGTCCCGGCCGGGACAGGGGATATGGCTACACCTTC. It is translated as CASSPGRDRGYGYTF.

This rearrangement joins TRBV2 to TRBJ2-3, with TRBD2 as a possible D gene (5 bases). V lost 6 bases to trimming and J lost 6 bases, with 13 bases between them. Germline CDR1 reads SNHLY; CDR2 reads FYNNEI. The CDR3 is 13 amino acids. The CDR3 DNA reads TGTGCCAGCAGGGTCGCCTGGGAGGATACGCAGTATTTT. This translates into CASRVAWEDTQYF.

V usage is TRBV10-3 and J usage is TRBJ2-3, with TRBD2 matching 9 bases. Germline loops: CDR1 ENHRY, CDR2 SYGVKD. Trimming took 2 bases from V and 4 from J; bases not matched to a gene: 16. CDR3 length: 19 amino acids. As DNA, the CDR3 is TGTGCCATCAGTGAGCCCTCAGATTTAGCGGGAGATCACCCAGATACGCAGTATTTT. It specifies CAISEPSDLAGDHPDTQYF.

V gene TRBV12-3 or TRBV12-4 combines with J gene TRBJ2-7; 7 nucleotides line up with TRBD1. Trimming removed 7 bases from V and 2 bases from J; junction bases left unmatched: 8. This CDR3 is 14 amino acids long. CDR3: CASTLDRVPYEQYF. The DNA for the CDR3 is TGTGCCAGCACACTCGACAGGGTCCCCTACGAGCAGTACTTC.

This clonotype was counted at least ten times. The chain is built from TRBV20-1 and TRBJ2-7; 13 nucleotides line up with TRBD2. The V gene's germline CDR1 is DFQATT and CDR2 SNEGSKA (reference sequence). The CDR3 length is 15 residues. After removal of 5 bases from V and 5 bases from J, the junction contained 9 bases not matched to a gene. CDR3 sequence: CSAHLLAGGPNEQYF. In nucleotides, the CDR3 is TGCAGTGCTCACCTACTAGCGGGAGGGCCCAACGAGCAGTACTTC.

This clonotype was seen only a few times. The chain is built from TRBV28 and TRBJ2-7, with D possibly being TRBD1 or TRBD2 (6 bases each). Looked up from germline, CDR1 is MDHEN and CDR2 is SYDVKM. The CDR3 consists of 13 residues. V was shortened by 7 bases and J by 9 bases, with 19 bases between the two germline ends. CDR3 nucleotide sequence: TGTGCCAGCACGGGAATCGCGGGACACGGGCAGTACTTC. Translation: CASTGIAGHGQYF.

The rearrangement uses TRBV20-1 and TRBJ2-2; 12 bases align to TRBD2. The CDR3 covers 17 residues. Germline trimming cut 1 base from V and 5 bases from J; bases unmatched to any gene: 8. The V gene's germline CDR1 is DFQATT and CDR2 SNEGSKA (reference sequence). The CDR3 DNA follows: TGCAGTGCTAGAGTGCTAGCGGGAGGGCCTCAGACCGGGGAGCTGTTTTTT. It yields the protein CSARVLAGGPQTGELFF.

This rearrangement joins TRBV3-1 to TRBJ2-2; a weak D match, TRBD2 (5 bases). Germline CDR1 reads LGHDT; CDR2 reads YNNKEL (reference sequence). This CDR3 comprises 14 residues. Deletions cut 3 bases from V and 4 bases from J, with 9 bases between. CDR3 loop: CASSHGVGTGELFF. In DNA form, the CDR3 reads TGTGCCAGCAGCCACGGGGTTGGCACCGGGGAGCTGTTTTTT. Variable domain in full (rest from reference TRBV3-1 and TRBJ2-2): DTAVSQTPKYLVTQMGNDKSIKCEQNLGHDTMYWYKQDSKKFLKIMFSYNNKELIINETVPNRFSPKSPDKAHLNLHINSLELGDSAVYFCASSHGVGTGELFFGEGSRLTVL.

Notes on this clonotype: The junction departs from the called germline gene at one end, perhaps through a read error. This rearrangement joins TRBV6-4 to TRBJ1-2; D may be TRBD1 (5 bases). There are 14 residues in the CDR3. Germline V CDR1 and CDR2: MRHNA, SNTAGT. The CDR3 nucleotides read TGTACCAGCAGTTACTTTGGGGGTTTTGCTGGCTACACCTTC. This codes for CTSSYFGGFAGYTF.

This clonotype was counted a few times. The chain carries TRBV20-1 and TRBJ1-5; D ambiguous. The germline V gene has CDR1 DFQATT and CDR2 SNEGSKA (reference sequence). Trimming removed 0 bases from V and 5 bases from J, with 14 bases in between. This CDR3 is 15 amino acids long. This CDR3 reads CSARDGSGWDQPQHF. The CDR3, as DNA: TGCAGTGCTAGAGATGGTTCAGGATGGGATCAGCCCCAGCATTTT.

Only a few counts were recorded for this clonotype. J is TRBJ1-2 and V is TRBV20-1, with D maybe TRBD1 (6 bases). Germline V gene data show CDR1 as DFQATT and CDR2 as SNEGSKA (reference sequence). The CDR3 has 13 residues. The V gene lost 6 bases and the J gene lost 4 bases, with 15 bases spanning the gap. Written as DNA, the CDR3 is TGCAGTGCGGGAGACAGGACTACCTATGGCTACACCTTC. This gives the protein CSAGDRTTYGYTF.

This clonotype was observed a few times. The gene calls are TRBV27 and TRBJ2-7; 8 nucleotides agree with TRBD1. CDR3 length: 15 amino acids. Trimming at V came to 3 bases and at J to 1 base, leaving 5 bases not matched to a gene. CDR1 is MNHEY and CDR2 is SMNVEV in the germline V gene (reference sequence). CDR3 region: CASSFSGQGSYEQYF. CDR3 nucleotide sequence: TGTGCCAGCAGTTTCTCTGGACAGGGTTCCTACGAGCAGTACTTC.